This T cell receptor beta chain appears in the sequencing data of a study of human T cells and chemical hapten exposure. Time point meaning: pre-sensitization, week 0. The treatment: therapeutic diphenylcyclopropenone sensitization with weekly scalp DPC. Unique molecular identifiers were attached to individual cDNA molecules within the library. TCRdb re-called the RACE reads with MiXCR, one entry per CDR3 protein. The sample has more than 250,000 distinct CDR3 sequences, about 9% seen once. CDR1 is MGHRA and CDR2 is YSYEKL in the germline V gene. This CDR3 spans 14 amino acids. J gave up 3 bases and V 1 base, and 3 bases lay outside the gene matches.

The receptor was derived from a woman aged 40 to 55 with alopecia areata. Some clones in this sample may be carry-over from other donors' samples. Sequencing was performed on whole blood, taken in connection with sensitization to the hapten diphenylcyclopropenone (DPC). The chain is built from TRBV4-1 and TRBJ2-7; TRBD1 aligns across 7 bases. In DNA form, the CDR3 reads TGCGCCAGCAGCCAAGGGGCAGGGGGCTACGAGCAGTACTTC. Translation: CASSQGAGGYEQYF.